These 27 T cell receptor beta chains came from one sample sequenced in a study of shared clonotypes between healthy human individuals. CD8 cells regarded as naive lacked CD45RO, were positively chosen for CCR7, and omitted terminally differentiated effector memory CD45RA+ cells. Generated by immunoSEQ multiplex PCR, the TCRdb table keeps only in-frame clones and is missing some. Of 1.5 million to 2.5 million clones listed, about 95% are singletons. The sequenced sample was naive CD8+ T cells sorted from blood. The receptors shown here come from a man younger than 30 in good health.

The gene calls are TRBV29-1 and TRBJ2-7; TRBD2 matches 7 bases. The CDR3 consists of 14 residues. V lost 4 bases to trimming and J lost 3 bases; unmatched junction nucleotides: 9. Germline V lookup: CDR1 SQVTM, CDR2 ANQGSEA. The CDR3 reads CSVAGLGSNYEQYF. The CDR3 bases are TGCAGCGTTGCCGGACTAGGATCGAACTACGAGCAGTACTTC.

The CDR3 region has the DNA TGTGCCAGCAGTTACTCCCAGGTCGGGGAGCTGTTTTTT. Protein sequence: CASSYSQVGELFF. The rearrangement joins TRBV6-5 to TRBJ2-2; D is unresolved. Germline lookup yields CDR1 MNHEY and CDR2 SVGAGI. The V end was cut by 0 bases, the J end by 7 bases, with 6 bases between. The CDR3 runs to 13 residues.

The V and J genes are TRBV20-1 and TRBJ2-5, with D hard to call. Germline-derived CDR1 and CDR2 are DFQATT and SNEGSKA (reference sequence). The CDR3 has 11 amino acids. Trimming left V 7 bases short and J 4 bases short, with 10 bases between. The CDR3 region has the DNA TGCAGTGGAGTATGGGCAGAGACCCAGTACTTC. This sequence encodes CSGVWAETQYF.

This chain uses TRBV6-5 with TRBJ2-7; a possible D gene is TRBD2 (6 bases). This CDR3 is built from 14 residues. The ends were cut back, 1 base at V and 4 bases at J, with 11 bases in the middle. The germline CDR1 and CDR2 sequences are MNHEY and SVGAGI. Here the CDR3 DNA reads TGTGCCAGCAGTTACTACGGGAGCGGGTACGAGCAGTACTTC. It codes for CASSYYGSGYEQYF.

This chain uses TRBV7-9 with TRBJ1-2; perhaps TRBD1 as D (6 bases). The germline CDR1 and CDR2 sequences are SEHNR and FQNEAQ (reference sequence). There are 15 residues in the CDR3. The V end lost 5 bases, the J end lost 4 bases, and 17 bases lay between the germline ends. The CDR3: CASSAGQGSSYGYTF. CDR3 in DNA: TGTGCCAGCAGCGCCGGGCAGGGGAGTAGCTATGGCTACACCTTC.

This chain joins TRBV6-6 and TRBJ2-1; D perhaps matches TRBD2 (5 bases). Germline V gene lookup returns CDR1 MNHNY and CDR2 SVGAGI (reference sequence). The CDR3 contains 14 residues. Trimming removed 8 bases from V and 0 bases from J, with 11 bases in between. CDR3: CASHAGGSYNEQFF. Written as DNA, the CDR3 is TGTGCCAGCCATGCAGGAGGCTCCTACAATGAGCAGTTCTTC.

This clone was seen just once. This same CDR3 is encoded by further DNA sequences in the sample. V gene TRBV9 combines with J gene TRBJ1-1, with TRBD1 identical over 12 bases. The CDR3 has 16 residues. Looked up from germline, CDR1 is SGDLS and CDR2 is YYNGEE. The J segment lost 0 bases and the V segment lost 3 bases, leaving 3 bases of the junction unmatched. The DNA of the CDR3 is TGTGCCAGCAGCGAAGGGACAGGGGGCTTGAACACTGAAGCTTTCTTT. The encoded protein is CASSEGTGGLNTEAFF.

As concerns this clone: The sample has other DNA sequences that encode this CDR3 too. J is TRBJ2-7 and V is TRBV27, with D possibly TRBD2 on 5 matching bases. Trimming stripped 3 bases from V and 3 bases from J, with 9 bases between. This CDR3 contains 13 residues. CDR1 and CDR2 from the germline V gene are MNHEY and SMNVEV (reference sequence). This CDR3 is CASSFREGYEQYF. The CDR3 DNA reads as TGTGCCAGCAGTTTTCGCGAGGGCTACGAGCAGTACTTC.

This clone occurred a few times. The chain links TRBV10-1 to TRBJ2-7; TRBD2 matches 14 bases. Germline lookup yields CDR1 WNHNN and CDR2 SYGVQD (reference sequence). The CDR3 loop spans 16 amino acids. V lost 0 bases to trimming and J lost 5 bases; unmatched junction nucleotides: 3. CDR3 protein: CASSESGLAGVHEQYF. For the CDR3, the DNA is TGCGCCAGCAGTGAGTCGGGACTAGCGGGAGTGCACGAGCAGTACTTC.

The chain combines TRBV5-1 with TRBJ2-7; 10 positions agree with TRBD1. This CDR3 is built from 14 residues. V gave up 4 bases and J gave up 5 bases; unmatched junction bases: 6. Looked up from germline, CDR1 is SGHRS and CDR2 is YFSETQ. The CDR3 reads CASSLGQGGDEQYF. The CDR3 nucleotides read TGCGCCAGCAGCCTTGGACAGGGGGGCGACGAGCAGTACTTC.

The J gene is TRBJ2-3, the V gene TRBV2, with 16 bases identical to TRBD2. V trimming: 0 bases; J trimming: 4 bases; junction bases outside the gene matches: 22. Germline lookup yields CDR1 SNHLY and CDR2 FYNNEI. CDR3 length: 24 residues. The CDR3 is CASSEALPIPGTSGGALSPDTQYF. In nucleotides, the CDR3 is TGTGCCAGCAGTGAAGCGCTTCCGATTCCCGGGACTAGCGGGGGGGCTCTTTCCCCAGATACGCAGTATTTT.

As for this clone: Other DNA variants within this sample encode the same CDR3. DNA of the CDR3: TGTGCCAGCAGTTTAACAGGCCTAGGCTCACCCCTCCACTTT. It translates to CASSLTGLGSPLHF. V gene TRBV27 combines with J gene TRBJ1-6, with D possibly being TRBD1 (5 bases). V lost 2 bases and J 10 bases, leaving 12 bases between the germline ends. Per germline, CDR1 MNHEY and CDR2 SMNVEV (reference sequence). This CDR3 contains 14 residues.

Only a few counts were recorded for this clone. In nucleotides, the CDR3 is TGTGCCAGCAGCCAACAGTGGACTGAAGCTTTCTTT. It yields the protein CASSQQWTEAFF. The V call is TRBV7-9, the J call TRBJ1-1; D remains ambiguous. This CDR3 region has 12 residues. CDR1 and CDR2 (germline): SEHNR, FQNEAQ (reference sequence). With 5 bases removed from V and 5 bases from J, the gap between germline ends came to 9 bases.

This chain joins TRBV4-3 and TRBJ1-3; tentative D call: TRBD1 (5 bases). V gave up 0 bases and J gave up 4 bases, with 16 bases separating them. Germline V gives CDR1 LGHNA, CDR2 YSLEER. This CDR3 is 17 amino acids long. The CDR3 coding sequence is TGCGCCAGCAGCCAAGACAGGGAGGGATTCTCAGGAAACACCATATATTTT. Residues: CASSQDREGFSGNTIYF.

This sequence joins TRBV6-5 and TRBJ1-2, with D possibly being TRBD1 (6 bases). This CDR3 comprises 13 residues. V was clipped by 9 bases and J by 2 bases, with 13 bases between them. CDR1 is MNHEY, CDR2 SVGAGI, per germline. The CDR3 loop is CARIRGFNYGYTF. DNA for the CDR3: TGTGCCAGGATCAGGGGCTTCAACTATGGCTACACCTTC.

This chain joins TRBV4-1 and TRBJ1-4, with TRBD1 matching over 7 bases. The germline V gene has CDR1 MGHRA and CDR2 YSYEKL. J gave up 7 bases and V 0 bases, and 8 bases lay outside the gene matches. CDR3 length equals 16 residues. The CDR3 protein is CASSQEWGTDSEKLFF. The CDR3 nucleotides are TGCGCCAGCAGCCAAGAATGGGGGACAGATAGTGAAAAACTGTTTTTT.

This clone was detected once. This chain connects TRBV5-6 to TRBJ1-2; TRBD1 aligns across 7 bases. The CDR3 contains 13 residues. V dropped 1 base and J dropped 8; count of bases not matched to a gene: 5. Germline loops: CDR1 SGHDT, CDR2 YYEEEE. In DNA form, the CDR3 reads TGTGCCAGCAGCTTGCCGCAGGGGGGCGGCTACACCTTC. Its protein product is CASSLPQGGGYTF.

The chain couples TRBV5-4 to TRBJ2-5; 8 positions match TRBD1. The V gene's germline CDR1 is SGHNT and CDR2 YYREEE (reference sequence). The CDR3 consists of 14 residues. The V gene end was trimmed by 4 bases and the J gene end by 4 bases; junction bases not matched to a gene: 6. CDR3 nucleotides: TGTGCCAGCAGCCCCGGGACAGGTGGAGAGACCCAGTACTTC. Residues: CASSPGTGGETQYF.

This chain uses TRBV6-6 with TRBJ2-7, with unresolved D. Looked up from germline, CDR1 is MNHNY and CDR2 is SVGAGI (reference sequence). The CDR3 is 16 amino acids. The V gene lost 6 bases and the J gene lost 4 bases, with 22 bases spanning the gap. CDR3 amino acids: CASSPAPLSVPYEQYF. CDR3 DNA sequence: TGTGCCAGCAGCCCTGCCCCTCTTAGTGTTCCTTACGAGCAGTACTTC.

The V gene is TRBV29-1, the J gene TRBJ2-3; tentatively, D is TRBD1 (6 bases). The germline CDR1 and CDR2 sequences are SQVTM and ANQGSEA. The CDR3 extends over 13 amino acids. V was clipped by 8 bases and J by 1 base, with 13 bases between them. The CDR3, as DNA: TGCAGCTTCCCAGGGGTGGGCACAGATACGCAGTATTTT. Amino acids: CSFPGVGTDTQYF.

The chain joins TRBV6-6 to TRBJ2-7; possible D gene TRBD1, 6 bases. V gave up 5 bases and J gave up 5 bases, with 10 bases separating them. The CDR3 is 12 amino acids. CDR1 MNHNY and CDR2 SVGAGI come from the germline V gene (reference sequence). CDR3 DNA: TGTGCCAGCAGTGCAGGGGACAACGAGCAGTACTTC. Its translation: CASSAGDNEQYF.

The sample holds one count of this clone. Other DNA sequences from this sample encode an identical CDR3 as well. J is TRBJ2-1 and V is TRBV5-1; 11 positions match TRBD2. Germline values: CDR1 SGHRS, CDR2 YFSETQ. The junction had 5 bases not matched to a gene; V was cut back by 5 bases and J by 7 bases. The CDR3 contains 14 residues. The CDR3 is CASSSGTSGNEQFF. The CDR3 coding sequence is TGCGCCAGCAGTTCCGGGACTAGCGGAAATGAGCAGTTCTTC.

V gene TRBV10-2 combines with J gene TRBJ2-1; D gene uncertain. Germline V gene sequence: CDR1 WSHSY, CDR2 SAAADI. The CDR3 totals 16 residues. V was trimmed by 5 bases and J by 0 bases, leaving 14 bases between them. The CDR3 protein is CASSPNLGSSYNEQFF. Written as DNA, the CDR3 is TGCGCCAGCAGTCCGAATCTGGGTAGCTCCTACAATGAGCAGTTCTTC.

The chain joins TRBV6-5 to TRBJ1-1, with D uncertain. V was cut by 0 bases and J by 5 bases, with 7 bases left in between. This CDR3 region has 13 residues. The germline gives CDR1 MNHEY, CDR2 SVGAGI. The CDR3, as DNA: TGTGCCAGCAGTTACTCTGCGGTAACTGAAGCTTTCTTT. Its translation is CASSYSAVTEAFF.

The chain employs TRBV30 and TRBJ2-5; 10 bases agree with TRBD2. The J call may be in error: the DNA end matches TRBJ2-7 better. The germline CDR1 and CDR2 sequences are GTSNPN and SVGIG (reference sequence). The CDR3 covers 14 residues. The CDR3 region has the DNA TGTGCCTGGAGTGCTTCTAGCGGGAGCTACGAGCAGTACTTC. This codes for CAWSASSGSYEQYF.

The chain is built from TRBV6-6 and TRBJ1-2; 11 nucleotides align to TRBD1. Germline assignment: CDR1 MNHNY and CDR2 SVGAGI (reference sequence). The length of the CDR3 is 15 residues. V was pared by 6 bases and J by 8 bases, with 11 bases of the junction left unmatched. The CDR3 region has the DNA TGTGCCAGCAGCCCCGGGACAGGGGGTCCCTTAGGCTACACCTTC. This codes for CASSPGTGGPLGYTF.

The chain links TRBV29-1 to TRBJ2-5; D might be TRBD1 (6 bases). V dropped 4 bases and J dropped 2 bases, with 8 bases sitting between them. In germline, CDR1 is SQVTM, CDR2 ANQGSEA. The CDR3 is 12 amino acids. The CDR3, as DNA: TGCAGCGTTGGGCAGGGGCAAGAGACCCAGTACTTC. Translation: CSVGQGQETQYF.